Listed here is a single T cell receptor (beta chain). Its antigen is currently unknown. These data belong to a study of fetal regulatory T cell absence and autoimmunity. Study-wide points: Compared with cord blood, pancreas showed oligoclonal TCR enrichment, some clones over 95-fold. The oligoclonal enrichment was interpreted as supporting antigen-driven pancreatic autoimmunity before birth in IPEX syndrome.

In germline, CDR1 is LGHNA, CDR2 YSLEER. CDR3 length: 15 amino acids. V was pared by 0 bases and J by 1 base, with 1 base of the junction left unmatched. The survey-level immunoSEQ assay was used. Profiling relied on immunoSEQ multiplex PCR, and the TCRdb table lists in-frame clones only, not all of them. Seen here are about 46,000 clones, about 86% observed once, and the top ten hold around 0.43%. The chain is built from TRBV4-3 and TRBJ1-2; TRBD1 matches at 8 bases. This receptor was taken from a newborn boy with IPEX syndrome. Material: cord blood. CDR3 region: CASSQDRGHNYGYTF. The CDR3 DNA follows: TGCGCCAGCAGCCAAGACAGGGGGCATAACTATGGCTACACCTTC.